Below are 32 T cell receptor beta chains sequenced from a single sample in a study of T cell clones after liver transplantation. Clones were sequenced by immunoSEQ multiplex PCR, and TCRdb holds only the in-frame ones, with some missing. The sample holds about 21,000 clones, under 95% seen once. Sequenced here: CD8+ T cells from blood, sampled less than 26 months after liver transplant. These receptors all come from a human patient who received a liver transplant. The graft donor may have given rise to some T cells.

This clone was detected only once. J is TRBJ1-1 and V is TRBV27; D is uncertain. Trimming took 2 bases from V and 1 from J, leaving 5 bases between them. Per germline, CDR1 MNHEY and CDR2 SMNVEV (reference sequence). The CDR3 loop spans 13 amino acids. This chain's CDR3 is CASSLGRNTEAFF. The CDR3 bases are TGTGCCAGCAGTTTAGGCAGGAACACTGAAGCTTTCTTT.

This clone was observed a single time. The rearrangement links TRBV2 to TRBJ2-3, with 10 bases matching TRBD2. CDR1 is SNHLY, CDR2 FYNNEI, per germline. This CDR3 contains 15 residues. The V and J ends lost 6 bases and 5 bases, in that order; junction bases with no gene match: 8. CDR3 DNA: TGTGCCAGCAGACGTATAGCGGGAGGAATAGATACGCAGTATTTT. Its translation: CASRRIAGGIDTQYF.

J is TRBJ1-2 and V is TRBV9; D is possibly TRBD1 (5 bases). Per germline, CDR1 SGDLS and CDR2 YYNGEE. Deletions cut 4 bases from V and 3 bases from J, with 7 bases between. This CDR3 region has 12 residues. The CDR3 loop is CASSQGYYGYTF. The CDR3 DNA reads as TGTGCCAGCAGCCAGGGCTACTATGGCTACACCTTC.

The V gene is TRBV6-5, the J gene TRBJ1-1; no clear D. CDR3 length equals 15 residues. Trimming took off 2 bases at V and 0 bases at J, with 10 bases between the two ends. CDR1 is MNHEY and CDR2 is SVGAGI in the germline V gene. The CDR3 DNA sequence: TGTGCCAGCAGTTACGTAGGAGGGATGAACACTGAAGCTTTCTTT. This gives the protein CASSYVGGMNTEAFF.

The chain is built from TRBV5-3 and TRBJ2-7; D unclear. TRBV5-3 is designated an ORF whose function remains uncertain. V was trimmed by 10 bases and J by 5 bases, leaving 13 bases between them. The CDR3 length is 11 residues. The CDR3 DNA reads TGTGCCGAGCCACGCCACAACGAGCAGTACTTC. Residues: CAEPRHNEQYF.

This chain joins TRBV29-1 and TRBJ2-7; possibly TRBD2 for D (5 bases). V dropped 6 bases and J dropped 6 bases, with 12 bases sitting between them. CDR3 size: 11 residues. Germline CDR1 reads SQVTM; CDR2 reads ANQGSEA. The chain's CDR3 is CSVNRGSEQYF. CDR3 nucleotide sequence: TGCAGCGTAAACCGGGGATCCGAGCAGTACTTC.

This chain links TRBV28 with TRBJ2-3; 13 bases match TRBD2. The germline V gene has CDR1 MDHEN and CDR2 SYDVKM. The CDR3 runs to 19 residues. V trimming: 2 bases; J trimming: 3 bases; junction bases outside the gene matches: 11. The CDR3 loop is CASSLKRGTSGILTDTQYF. CDR3 coding DNA: TGTGCCAGCAGTTTAAAAAGAGGGACTAGCGGGATTTTGACAGATACGCAGTATTTT.

This chain links TRBV13 with TRBJ2-5, with D possibly being TRBD2 (5 bases). The germline V and J ends were trimmed by 5 bases and 11 bases, with 24 bases remaining between them. The CDR3 is made up of 15 amino acids. From germline, CDR1 is PRHDT and CDR2 FYEKMQ (reference sequence). The CDR3 DNA reads TGTGCCAGCAGCGTAATGAGCGGTACGGGCAGAGAGCAGTACTTC. Its translation is CASSVMSGTGREQYF. Full variable domain (outside the CDR3, taken from reference TRBV13 and TRBJ2-5): AAGVIQSPRHLIKEKRETATLKCYPIPRHDTVYWYQQGPGQDPQFLISFYEKMQSDKGSIPDRFSAQQFSDYHSELNMSSLELGDSALYFCASSVMSGTGREQYFGPGTRLLVL.

This chain links TRBV28 with TRBJ2-7; D ambiguous. The germline V gene encodes CDR1 MDHEN and CDR2 SYDVKM. The CDR3 sequence is 14 residues long. V lost 5 bases, J lost 1 base, and 12 bases lay in between. CDR3 DNA: TGTGCCAGCAGTCCTCAGGATACATCCTACGAGCAGTACTTC. Encoded protein: CASSPQDTSYEQYF.

The V call is TRBV7-6, the J call TRBJ2-2; 9 nucleotides line up with TRBD2. V was clipped by 5 bases and J by 4 bases; unmatched bases: 8. The germline gives CDR1 SGHVS, CDR2 FNYEAQ. There are 16 residues in the CDR3. DNA for the CDR3: TGTGCCAGCAGCCCGCCCTTAGCGGGAGTCACCGGGGAGCTGTTTTTT. Protein product: CASSPPLAGVTGELFF.

The chain uses TRBV7-9 and TRBJ2-1; 8 bases are a match to TRBD1. Germline-derived CDR1 and CDR2 are SEHNR and FQNEAQ (reference sequence). CDR3 length equals 12 residues. V shed 6 bases and J 7 bases; nucleotides not matched to a gene: 2. CDR3 coding DNA: TGTGCCAGCAGTAGGACAGGGAATGAGCAGTTCTTC. Amino acids: CASSRTGNEQFF.

With respect to this clone: This CDR3 is also generated by other DNA sequences in the sample. The rearrangement uses TRBV9 and TRBJ2-7; 7 bases agree with TRBD2. Germline V lookup: CDR1 SGDLS, CDR2 YYNGEE. The CDR3 runs to 14 residues. J was trimmed by 6 bases and V by 4 bases; bases with no gene match: 10. In DNA form, the CDR3 reads TGTGCCAGCAGCCCGGGCGGACTAGTGGCCGAGCAGTACTTC. Translation gives CASSPGGLVAEQYF.

The chain joins TRBV2 to TRBJ2-3; possible D gene TRBD1, 5 bases. Trimming shortened V by 8 bases and J by 0 bases, and 18 bases separated the two germline ends. Germline V gene data show CDR1 as SNHLY and CDR2 as FYNNEI. This CDR3 is 16 amino acids long. CDR3 in amino acids: CASPSRAVLSTDTQYF. Here the CDR3 DNA reads TGTGCCAGCCCCTCCAGGGCGGTACTTAGCACAGATACGCAGTATTTT.

The genes are TRBV12-5 and TRBJ2-7; D remains ambiguous. CDR3 length: 13 residues. The germline V gene encodes CDR1 LGHNT and CDR2 FRNRAP. With 3 bases removed from V and 6 bases from J, the gap between germline ends came to 12 bases. CDR3 region: CASGFGRLGEQYF. CDR3 in DNA: TGTGCTAGTGGTTTCGGACGGCTCGGCGAGCAGTACTTC.

This clone was counted a single time. The chain recombines TRBV6-5 with TRBJ2-2; tentative D call: TRBD2 (5 bases). CDR1 is MNHEY, CDR2 SVGAGI, per germline. The CDR3 length is 14 residues. V lost 2 bases and J 8 bases, leaving 12 bases between the germline ends. In DNA form, the CDR3 reads TGTGCCAGCAGTTACGGAGGCCCCTCGGGGGAGCTGTTTTTT. Translated: CASSYGGPSGELFF.

The chain has TRBV11-2 and TRBJ2-1, with a weak D call TRBD1 (7 bases). The CDR3 consists of 15 residues. Looked up from germline, CDR1 is SGHAT and CDR2 is FQNNGV. The V end lost 5 bases, the J end lost 6 bases, and 17 bases lay between the germline ends. CDR3 sequence: CASSPGGSVVNEQFF. The CDR3 DNA follows: TGTGCCAGCAGCCCAGGGGGGTCAGTCGTCAATGAGCAGTTCTTC.

V and J are TRBV7-3 and TRBJ2-3; TRBD2 might be the D (5 bases). Trimming took 1 base from V and 7 from J, leaving 18 bases between them. The germline V gene has CDR1 SGHTA and CDR2 FQGTGA. The CDR3 length is 16 residues. This CDR3 reads CASSLSLSDLANTQYF. CDR3 DNA: TGTGCCAGCAGCTTAAGTTTGTCGGACTTAGCGAATACGCAGTATTTT.

The rearrangement joins TRBV7-9 to TRBJ2-4; 7 bases are shared with TRBD2. Per germline, CDR1 SEHNR and CDR2 FQNEAQ (reference sequence). There are 16 residues in the CDR3. Germline trimming cut 5 bases from V and 1 base from J; bases unmatched to any gene: 8. The CDR3 bases are TGTGCCAGCAGCCCCCCGGCGGGAGTTGCCAAAAACATTCAGTACTTC. Amino acid sequence: CASSPPAGVAKNIQYF.

CDR3 coding DNA: TGTGCCAATCAACCCCGGGACAAGGGGGAAAAGTACTTC. It specifies CANQPRDKGEKYF. The chain joins TRBV28 to TRBJ2-5, with a tentative D call TRBD1 (6 bases). Per germline, CDR1 MDHEN and CDR2 SYDVKM. The V and J ends lost 10 bases and 12 bases respectively, with 24 bases between them. The CDR3 is 13 residues long.

V gene TRBV10-2 combines with J gene TRBJ2-3; 11 nucleotides match TRBD2. The CDR3 is 16 residues long. The junction had 7 bases not matched to a gene; V was cut back by 0 bases and J by 8 bases. The V gene's germline CDR1 is WSHSY and CDR2 SAAADI. CDR3 residues: CASSESLAGGGATQYF. The CDR3 DNA is TGCGCCAGCAGTGAGTCGTTAGCGGGAGGGGGGGCTACGCAGTATTTT.

The chain uses TRBV28 and TRBJ2-7, with 10 bases that match TRBD2. This CDR3 is 14 amino acids long. The V gene end was trimmed by 5 bases and the J gene end by 1 base; junction bases not matched to a gene: 2. Germline V lookup: CDR1 MDHEN, CDR2 SYDVKM. The CDR3 DNA sequence: TGTGCCAGCAGTCATAGCGGGAGGTCCTACGAGCAGTACTTC. Translating it yields CASSHSGRSYEQYF.

CDR3 residues: CASSASGSYNEQFF. The CDR3, as DNA: TGTGCCAGCAGCGCAAGCGGGTCCTACAATGAGCAGTTCTTC. The V gene is TRBV9, the J gene TRBJ2-1; possibly TRBD2 for D (6 bases). Germline V gene sequence: CDR1 SGDLS, CDR2 YYNGEE. CDR3 length: 14 amino acids. V gave up 3 bases and J gave up 1 base, with 8 bases separating them.

The chain combines TRBV7-8 with TRBJ1-4; 9 positions match TRBD1. This CDR3 region has 15 residues. Trimming at V came to 4 bases and at J to 5 bases, leaving 5 bases not matched to a gene. Germline CDR1 and CDR2: SGHVS and FQNEAQ. Here the CDR3 DNA reads TGTGCCAGCAGCTCGGGGACAGGGAAAAATGAAAAACTGTTTTTT. Residues: CASSSGTGKNEKLFF.

The chain uses TRBV6-6 and TRBJ2-3, with D uncertain. CDR1 and CDR2 (germline): MNHNY, SVGAGI (reference sequence). The CDR3 is made up of 12 amino acids. With 6 bases removed from V and 6 bases from J, the gap between germline ends came to 10 bases. CDR3 sequence (DNA): TGTGCCAGCAGACTAAGGGCGGATACGCAGTATTTT. Translation gives CASRLRADTQYF.

The chain carries TRBV28 and TRBJ2-7; possible D gene TRBD2, 5 bases. The CDR3 spans 14 residues. In germline, CDR1 is MDHEN, CDR2 SYDVKM. V dropped 10 bases and J dropped 2 bases, with 18 bases sitting between them. The DNA for the CDR3 is TGTGCCATCCCGGGGAGTACTCTCACCTACGAGCAGTACTTC. Translating gives CAIPGSTLTYEQYF.

CDR3: CASSVARGVGQGPGYTF. CDR3 nucleotides: TGTGCCAGCAGCGTAGCCAGGGGCGTGGGGCAGGGCCCGGGCTACACCTTC. The chain links TRBV9 to TRBJ1-2, with a tentative D call TRBD1 (6 bases). V was cut by 0 bases and J by 8 bases, with 23 bases left in between. Looked up from germline, CDR1 is SGDLS and CDR2 is YYNGEE. This CDR3 spans 17 amino acids.

The chain combines TRBV28 with TRBJ2-1, with TRBD2 identical over 7 bases. CDR1 and CDR2 (germline): MDHEN, SYDVKM. The CDR3 is 14 amino acids. J was trimmed by 0 bases and V by 7 bases; bases with no gene match: 3. The CDR3 spells CASTRGVSYNEQFF. Here the CDR3 DNA reads TGTGCCAGCACCCGGGGGGTCTCCTACAATGAGCAGTTCTTC.

The rearrangement links TRBV29-1 to TRBJ2-1, with D unresolved. The CDR3 runs to 17 residues. Germline V gene data show CDR1 as SQVTM and CDR2 as ANQGSEA. The V and J ends lost 0 bases and 9 bases respectively, with 24 bases between them. CDR3 sequence: CSVEDPGPLGQLGEQFF. CDR3 DNA sequence: TGCAGCGTTGAAGATCCCGGACCCCTGGGTCAGTTGGGTGAGCAGTTCTTC.

V gene TRBV9 combines with J gene TRBJ2-5; D is tentatively TRBD1 or TRBD2 (5 bases each). This CDR3 has 14 residues. Germline assignment: CDR1 SGDLS and CDR2 YYNGEE. The V end lost 3 bases, the J end lost 5 bases, and 14 bases lay between the germline ends. CDR3 amino acids: CASSGGTSLETQYF. DNA for the CDR3: TGTGCCAGCAGCGGGGGGACCAGCCTTGAGACCCAGTACTTC. The full variable domain, with the rest looked up from reference TRBV9 and TRBJ2-5, is DSGVTQTPKHLITATGQRVTLRCSPRSGDLSVYWYQQSLDQGLQFLIQYYNGEERAKGNILERFSAQQFPDLHSELNLSSLELGDSALYFCASSGGTSLETQYFGPGTRLLVL.

A note on this clone: At one end the junction does not follow the germline gene, possibly because of a read error. This rearrangement joins TRBV7-7 to TRBJ2-1, with 9 nucleotides matching TRBD1. The CDR3 is 16 residues long. Germline CDR1 SSHAT, CDR2 FNYEAQ (reference sequence). The CDR3 region is CASSLGFGTGIHEQFF. For the CDR3, the DNA is TGTGCTAGCAGCTTAGGGTTTGGGACAGGGATCCATGAGCAGTTCTTC.

This rearrangement joins TRBV9 to TRBJ2-2, with 9 bases matching TRBD2. Trimming at V came to 0 bases and at J to 3 bases, leaving 0 bases not matched to a gene. Per the germline V gene, CDR1 is SGDLS and CDR2 is YYNGEE. The CDR3 spans 15 residues. The CDR3 nucleotides are TGTGCCAGCAGCGTAGCTAGCGGGGACACCGGGGAGCTGTTTTTT. This gives the protein CASSVASGDTGELFF.

The genes are TRBV29-1 and TRBJ1-2; TRBD1 matches 9 bases. The V segment lost 6 bases and the J segment 6 bases; nucleotides outside the gene matches: 5. The CDR3 totals 12 residues. From germline, CDR1 is SQVTM and CDR2 ANQGSEA. CDR3 nucleotide sequence: TGCAGCGTGGGACAGGGTGTTAATGGCTACACCTTC. Its protein product is CSVGQGVNGYTF. Based on the CDR3 plus reference TRBV29-1 and TRBJ1-2, the full variable domain is SAVISQKPSRDICQRGTSLTIQCQVDSQVTMMFWYRQQPGQSLTLIATANQGSEATYESGFVIDKFPISRPNLTFSTLTVSNMSPEDSSIYLCSVGQGVNGYTFGSGTRLTVV.